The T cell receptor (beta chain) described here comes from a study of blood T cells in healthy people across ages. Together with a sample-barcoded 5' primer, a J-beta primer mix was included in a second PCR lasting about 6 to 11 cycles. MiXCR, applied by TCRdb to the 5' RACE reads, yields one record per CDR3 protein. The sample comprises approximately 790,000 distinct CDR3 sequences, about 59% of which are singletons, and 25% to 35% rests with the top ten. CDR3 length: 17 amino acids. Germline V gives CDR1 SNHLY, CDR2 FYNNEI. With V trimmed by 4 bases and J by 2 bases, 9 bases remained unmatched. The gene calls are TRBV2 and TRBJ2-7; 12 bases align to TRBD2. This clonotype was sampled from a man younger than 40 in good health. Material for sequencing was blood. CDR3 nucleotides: TGTGCCAGCAGTGGTCCGACTAGCGGGAGAGATACCTACGAGCAGTACTTC. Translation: CASSGPTSGRDTYEQYF.